These T cell receptor beta chains were read from a single sample in a study of identical twins. MiXCR was run by TCRdb on the 5' RACE reads, yielding one entry per CDR3 protein. This table holds 500,000 or so distinct CDR3 sequences, roughly an eighth found once. This sample also appeared in a second study, on yellow fever vaccine responses in identical twins.

Sequencing was carried out using CD4+ T cells sorted from blood. Source of these receptors: a woman aged 18-29 years in good health. Both conserved end residues are part of each CDR3. D genes are given only for firm matches. Only part of the rows carry a size: once, few, many, or a class if the clone is expanded.

TRBJ1-1,TRBV18,12,.,.,TGTGCCAGCTCCCGCGACCGGTCTGAGGCTTTCTTT,CASSRDRSEAFF
TRBJ2-1,TRBV24-1,16,TRBD1,.,TGTGCCACCAGTGATTTTGGTAGGACAGGGCTCAATGAGCAGTTCTTC,CATSDFGRTGLNEQFF
TRBJ2-5,TRBV5-6,17,TRBD1,.,TGTGCCAGCAGTTACCGATTCCGGGACAGGGGACAAGAGACCCAGTACTTC,CASSYRFRDRGQETQYF
TRBJ2-7,TRBV4-3,16,TRBD2,.,TGCGCCAGCAGCCAAGTGACTAGCGGTGCCTCCTACGAGCAGTACTTC,CASSQVTSGASYEQYF
TRBJ1-2,TRBV12-3/TRBV12-4,16,TRBD1,.,TGTGCCAGCAGTTTAGCAATGGGACAGGGGGTCGATGGCTATACCTTC,CASSLAMGQGVDGYTF
TRBJ2-1,TRBV7-2,13,.,few,TGTGCCAGCAGCTTAGCGCGGATGGATGAGCAGTTCTTC,CASSLARMDEQFF
TRBJ2-3,TRBV9,12,.,.,TGTGCCAGCAGCGTAGCAGGAGATACGCAGTATTTT,CASSVAGDTQYF
TRBJ2-7,TRBV6-1,17,TRBD2,.,TGTGCCAGCAGTCCACGATCCTCGACTAGCGGATCCTACGAGCAGTACTTC,CASSPRSSTSGSYEQYF
TRBJ2-1,TRBV21-1,17,.,.,TGTGCCAGCAGCAATTTGGACTATACGAGCTCCTACAATGAGCAGTTCTTC,CASSNLDYTSSYNEQFF
TRBJ2-5,TRBV5-6,16,TRBD1,.,TGTGCCAGCAGCGCTCTTCGGACAGGGCATCAAGAGACCCAGTACTTC,CASSALRTGHQETQYF
TRBJ2-3,TRBV10-3,17,.,many,TGTGCCATCAGTGAGTCGCCGGACGGAGTACTCACAGATACGCAGTATTTT,CAISESPDGVLTDTQYF
TRBJ2-7,TRBV27,12,.,.,TGTGCCAGCAGTTTAATGGGCGGAGAGCAGTACTTC,CASSLMGGEQYF
TRBJ2-7,TRBV28,15,.,few,TGTGCCAGCAGTTTCCCACAGGGATATCGTGTCGAGCAGTACTTC,CASSFPQGYRVEQYF
TRBJ1-5,TRBV11-2,18,TRBD1,.,TGTGCCAGCAGCTACCGTTACCCCGGGACAGGGGGGATTCAGCCCCAGCATTTT,CASSYRYPGTGGIQPQHF
TRBJ2-7,TRBV5-4,16,TRBD1,few,TGTGCCAGCAGCCCACCCCGGACAGGGGGAGTTTCCGAGCAGTACTTC,CASSPPRTGGVSEQYF
TRBJ2-7,TRBV20-1,12,.,few,TGCAGTGCTCCTGAACAGGGCTACGAGCAGTACTTC,CSAPEQGYEQYF
TRBJ2-7,TRBV4-1,15,.,many,TGCGCCAGCAGCCAGAATCCGGGACGGATCTACGAGCAGTACTTC,CASSQNPGRIYEQYF
TRBJ1-4,TRBV20-1,15,.,.,TGCAGTGCTAGAGATTCGGGGACGGTGGCTGAAAAACTGTTTTTT,CSARDSGTVAEKLFF
TRBJ2-3,TRBV6-2/TRBV6-3,16,TRBD2,few,TGTGCCAGCAGTTACATCGGGAGGGCCAGCACAGATACGCAGTATTTT,CASSYIGRASTDTQYF
TRBJ2-2,TRBV6-2/TRBV6-3,16,.,.,TGTGCCAGCAGTTATTCGGGGGACCCGGGCACCGGGGAGCTGTTTTTT,CASSYSGDPGTGELFF
TRBJ2-1,TRBV5-1,14,.,many,TGCGCCAGCAGCTTTAATCGATGGGGCAATGAGCAGTTCTTC,CASSFNRWGNEQFF
TRBJ1-6,TRBV27,13,TRBD1,many,TGTGCCAGCAGGACAGGGGATAATTCACCCCTCCACTTT,CASRTGDNSPLHF
TRBJ2-3,TRBV5-1,16,.,.,TGCGCCAGCAGCTTGTCTGTTACTAGAAACGCAGATACGCAGTATTTT,CASSLSVTRNADTQYF
TRBJ2-3,TRBV7-9,15,TRBD2,many,TGTGCCAGCAGTCGAGGACTAGCGGGCCTAGATACGCAGTATTTT,CASSRGLAGLDTQYF
TRBJ2-1,TRBV7-2,14,.,.,TGTGCCAGCAGCTGGGACCCTACCTACAATGAGCAGTTCTTC,CASSWDPTYNEQFF
TRBJ2-6,TRBV28,17,.,.,TGTGCCAGCAGTCCGTATTCGTTAGGCACTGGGGCCAACGTCCTGACTTTC,CASSPYSLGTGANVLTF
TRBJ2-1,TRBV28,15,.,.,TGTGCCAGCAGCCTTGTTAGGCGCTCCTACAATGAGCAGTTCTTC,CASSLVRRSYNEQFF
TRBJ2-7,TRBV20-1,15,TRBD1,few,TGCAGTGCCCCTGGCGTACAGGGGGTTACCGCCGAGCAGTACTTC,CSAPGVQGVTAEQYF
TRBJ1-1,TRBV12-3/TRBV12-4,15,.,few,TGTGCCAGCAGTGCCCGACAGAGAATGGGAACTGAAGCTTTCTTT,CASSARQRMGTEAFF
TRBJ1-2,TRBV20-1,13,.,.,TGCAGTGCTAGAAAAGAAGGGAACTATGGCTACACCTTC,CSARKEGNYGYTF
TRBJ2-1,TRBV6-2/TRBV6-3,17,TRBD2,.,TGTGCCAGCAGACCACATGGGACTAGCGGGAGCTACAATGAGCAGTTCTTC,CASRPHGTSGSYNEQFF
TRBJ2-7,TRBV20-1,15,TRBD1,.,TGCAGTGCTAGTCCCCCCGGACAGGGTAGATACGAGCAGTACTTC,CSASPPGQGRYEQYF
TRBJ2-1,TRBV18,16,TRBD1,.,TGTGCCAGCTCAACGACCGGGACAGGGAGTTACAATGAGCAGTTCTTC,CASSTTGTGSYNEQFF
TRBJ2-3,TRBV3-1,15,.,few,TGTGCCAGCAGCCTTGGGACATCTAGCACAGATACGCAGTATTTT,CASSLGTSSTDTQYF
TRBJ2-5,TRBV15,14,.,few,TGTGCCACCAGCAGAGATAGAGGGGTAGAGACCCAGTACTTC,CATSRDRGVETQYF
TRBJ2-2,TRBV27,15,.,few,TGTGCCAGCAGTTTACAGGGGGGGCAGACCGGGGAGCTGTTTTTT,CASSLQGGQTGELFF
TRBJ2-1,TRBV12-3/TRBV12-4,15,TRBD2,.,TGTGCCAGCAGTCCTACCGGGACTACCTACAATGAGCAGTTCTTC,CASSPTGTTYNEQFF
TRBJ2-3,TRBV11-2,15,.,.,TGTGCCAGCAGGTTCGATCGATCCGGCACAGATACGCAGTATTTT,CASRFDRSGTDTQYF
TRBJ1-2,TRBV12-3/TRBV12-4,15,TRBD1,many,TGTGCCAGCAGTCCTTGGGCTCAAGGGGGCCGTGGCTACACCTTC,CASSPWAQGGRGYTF
TRBJ1-1,TRBV6-1,15,TRBD1,.,TGTGCCAGCAGGCCCCCCCGGACAGGGAACACTGAAGCTTTCTTT,CASRPPRTGNTEAFF
TRBJ2-1,TRBV28,13,TRBD2,.,TGTGCCAGCCGGGCTAGCGGGACTCATGAGCAGTTCTTC,CASRASGTHEQFF
TRBJ2-7,TRBV3-1,15,TRBD2,few,TGTGCCAGCAGCCAAGTAGCGGGAGCGGACCACGAGCAGTACTTC,CASSQVAGADHEQYF
TRBJ2-7,TRBV10-3,13,.,few,TGTGCCATCAGTAAGCCCCAGGACGACGAGCAGTACTTC,CAISKPQDDEQYF
TRBJ2-1,TRBV5-6,17,TRBD2,.,TGTGCCAGCAGCTTGGTGGTGGGAGGGCCCAAGGTTCATGAGCAGTTCTTC,CASSLVVGGPKVHEQFF
TRBJ2-6,TRBV27,13,.,few,TGTGCCACCCTATCTCTTGGGGCCAACGTCCTGACTTTC,CATLSLGANVLTF
TRBJ1-2,TRBV29-1,13,.,.,TGCAGCGTTGCACCGACCACTAACTATGGCTACACCTTC,CSVAPTTNYGYTF
TRBJ1-2,TRBV5-5,13,.,.,TGTGCCAGCGCTACTGGAGCTAACTATGGCTACACCTTC,CASATGANYGYTF
TRBJ2-3,TRBV14,15,TRBD1,few,TGTGCCAGCAGCCAAGTAACAGGGGGCACAGATACGCAGTATTTT,CASSQVTGGTDTQYF